This is a list of T cell receptor beta chains from one sample in a study of blood T cell repertoires in COVID-19. Only in-frame clones appear in the TCRdb table, and some are missing; sequencing was by immunoSEQ multiplex PCR. The sample includes 150,000 or so clones, just over 90% seen only once; the top ten take just under 2%. The sequenced sample consisted of peripheral blood. Source of these receptors: a woman aged 55-70 years with COVID-19, enrolled during active disease. CDR3s include the opening cysteine and the closing phenylalanine or tryptophan. D genes are given only for firm matches. Some rows mark clone size as missing; the rest say once, few, many or name a class of expanded clone.

clone size,D gene,J gene,V gene,CDR3 protein,CDR3 DNA
.,TRBD2,TRBJ2-2,TRBV7-2,CASSLSRRGGPNTGELFF,TGTGCCAGCAGCCTTAGTCGTCGGGGAGGGCCGAACACCGGGGAGCTGTTTTTT
.,TRBD2,TRBJ2-5,TRBV2,CASSVPEAGGFQETQYF,TGTGCCAGCAGTGTTCCCGAAGCGGGGGGCTTTCAAGAGACCCAGTACTTC
.,.,TRBJ1-2,TRBV7-2,CASSRSVGYTF,TGTGCCAGCAGCCGCTCAGTTGGCTACACCTTC
once,TRBD1,TRBJ1-2,TRBV25-1,CASSESGTGGFGYTF,TGTGCCAGCAGTGAATCCGGGACAGGGGGGTTTGGCTACACCTTC
.,.,TRBJ2-3,TRBV5-6,CASSSLGAGGATDTQYF,TGTGCCAGCAGCTCCCTAGGCGCCGGAGGGGCCACAGATACGCAGTATTTT
once,.,TRBJ2-2,TRBV30,CASTGTQNTGELFF,TGTGCCTCAACGGGGACTCAGAACACCGGGGAGCTGTTTTTT
.,.,TRBJ2-7,TRBV18,CASSMGLQPEQYF,TGTGCCAGCTCAATGGGGCTACAGCCCGAGCAGTACTTC
.,TRBD2,TRBJ2-7,TRBV2,CASKVRGGTNEQYF,TGTGCCAGCAAGGTTCGCGGGGGGACGAACGAGCAGTACTTC
.,.,TRBJ2-2,TRBV9,CASSPGVGHTGELFF,TGTGCCAGCAGCCCAGGGGTAGGCCACACCGGGGAGCTGTTTTTT
.,TRBD1,TRBJ2-1,TRBV7-2,CASSLARTGGKQFF,TGTGCCAGCAGCTTAGCCCGTACAGGGGGGAAGCAGTTCTTC
.,TRBD1,TRBJ1-5,TRBV6-6,CASNDEGQGNQPQHF,TGTGCCAGCAATGACGAGGGACAGGGTAATCAGCCCCAGCATTTT
.,.,TRBJ1-5,TRBV7-3,CASSLTANQPQHF,TGTGCCAGCAGCTTAACCGCGAATCAGCCCCAGCATTTT
.,.,TRBJ1-2,TRBV28,CASSLFRGYGYTF,TGTGCCAGCAGTTTATTCAGGGGCTATGGCTACACCTTC
.,TRBD1,TRBJ1-6,TRBV30,CAWSTGQGNPPLHF,TGTGCCTGGAGTACGGGACAGGGGAATCCACCCCTCCACTTT
.,TRBD1,TRBJ1-2,TRBV4-2,CASSQDDRGTYGYTF,TGTGCCAGCAGCCAAGACGACAGGGGGACCTATGGCTACACCTTC
.,.,TRBJ1-6,TRBV4-3,CASSPSRTIGPPLHF,TGCGCCAGCAGCCCATCCCGGACTATTGGCCCACCCCTCCACTTT
.,.,TRBJ1-1,TRBV5-5,CASSLRVGNTEAFF,TGTGCCAGCAGCTTGCGGGTTGGGAACACTGAAGCTTTCTTT
once,.,TRBJ1-1,TRBV7-2,CASSLGQLNTEAFF,TGTGCCAGCAGCTTAGGACAGCTGAACACTGAAGCTTTCTTT
.,.,TRBJ1-2,TRBV27,CASSSRTETNYGYTF,TGTGCCAGCAGTTCACGGACAGAGACTAACTATGGCTACACCTTC
.,.,TRBJ1-5,TRBV2,CASSELGGHQPQHF,TGTGCCAGCAGTGAATTAGGGGGACATCAGCCCCAGCATTTT
.,TRBD1,TRBJ1-1,TRBV7-8,CASSSRGRFTEAFF,TGTGCCAGCAGTTCTAGGGGGCGATTCACTGAAGCTTTCTTT
.,.,TRBJ1-4,TRBV4-3,CASSQDRAFEKLFF,TGCGCCAGCAGCCAAGACCGAGCTTTTGAAAAACTGTTTTTT
.,TRBD1,TRBJ1-4,TRBV19,CASSKGAGQGEKLFF,TGTGCCAGTAGTAAGGGGGCAGGGCAAGGTGAAAAACTGTTTTTT
.,TRBD1,TRBJ1-2,TRBV19,CASSRDRAAVGYTF,TGTGCCAGTAGTCGGGACAGGGCTGCGGTTGGCTACACCTTC
once,TRBD1,TRBJ2-1,TRBV4-3,CASSQGWRQGPNEQFF,TGCGCCAGCAGCCAAGGGTGGAGACAGGGTCCGAATGAGCAGTTCTTC
.,TRBD2,TRBJ2-7,TRBV19,CASSMGSGGNYEQYF,TGTGCCAGTAGTATGGGTAGCGGGGGAAACTACGAGCAGTACTTC
.,TRBD2,TRBJ2-3,TRBV7-2,CASSKTSGGAGDTQYF,TGTGCCAGCAGCAAGACTAGCGGGGGGGCAGGCGATACGCAGTATTTT
.,.,TRBJ1-5,TRBV19,CASIGGTGVESNQPQHF,TGTGCCAGTATTGGGGGGACGGGCGTCGAGAGCAATCAGCCCCAGCATTTT
few,.,TRBJ1-1,TRBV11-3,CASSLGVNTEAFF,TGTGCCAGCAGCTTGGGAGTGAACACTGAAGCTTTCTTT
.,TRBD1,TRBJ1-1,TRBV9,CASSVRGTGSTEAFF,TGTGCCAGCAGCGTTCGTGGGACAGGGAGCACTGAAGCTTTCTTT
.,TRBD1,TRBJ2-1,TRBV9,CASSPGTGNNEQFF,TGTGCCAGCAGCCCTGGGACAGGGAACAATGAGCAGTTCTTC
.,.,TRBJ1-2,TRBV4-1,CASSLGEGSYGYTF,TGCGCCAGCAGCCTAGGGGAGGGGAGCTATGGCTACACCTTC
.,TRBD1,TRBJ2-7,TRBV9,CASSAGDRDEQYF,TGTGCCAGCAGCGCGGGGGACAGGGACGAGCAGTACTTC
once,TRBD1,TRBJ1-1,TRBV5-4,CASSPWTGGGNTEAFF,TGTGCCAGCAGCCCCTGGACAGGGGGAGGGAACACTGAAGCTTTCTTT
.,TRBD1,TRBJ1-5,TRBV2,CASSDGQGASNQPQHF,TGTGCCAGCAGTGACGGACAGGGGGCGTCTAATCAGCCCCAGCATTTT
once,.,TRBJ2-7,TRBV3-1/TRBV3-2,CASSQGVEGSYEQYF,TGTGCCAGCAGCCAAGGGGTCGAGGGTTCCTACGAGCAGTACTTC
.,TRBD1,TRBJ2-5,TRBV5-1,CASSLGQGAFETQYF,TGCGCCAGCAGCTTGGGACAGGGGGCATTTGAGACCCAGTACTTC
once,.,TRBJ2-5,TRBV7-3,CASSLTGGRETQYF,TGTGCCAGCAGTCTCACTGGCGGTCGAGAGACCCAGTACTTC
.,TRBD1,TRBJ1-5,TRBV19,CASSIGQGTDQPQHF,TGTGCCAGTAGTATCGGACAGGGAACCGATCAGCCCCAGCATTTT
.,TRBD2,TRBJ2-1,TRBV7-3,CASSYTSGGQYNEQFF,TGTGCCAGCAGCTACACTAGCGGGGGTCAGTACAATGAGCAGTTCTTC
.,TRBD2,TRBJ2-7,TRBV4-2,CASSQGTSGYEQYF,TGTGCCAGCAGCCAAGGGACTAGCGGCTACGAGCAGTACTTC
.,.,TRBJ2-7,TRBV20-1,CSARAGYEQYF,TGCAGTGCTAGAGCAGGGTACGAGCAGTACTTC
.,TRBD1,TRBJ1-6,TRBV5-8,CASSPPGQGRRSPLHF,TGTGCCAGCAGCCCACCAGGACAGGGGAGACGGTCACCCCTCCACTTT
.,.,TRBJ2-2,TRBV5-6,CASSFYTGELFF,TGTGCCAGCAGCTTCTACACCGGGGAGCTGTTTTTT
.,.,TRBJ1-1,TRBV6-2/TRBV6-3,CASSYSVRQANTEAFF,TGTGCCAGCAGTTACTCGGTTAGACAGGCCAACACTGAAGCTTTCTTT
once,.,TRBJ2-7,TRBV27,CASSLVGGYAYEQYF,TGTGCCAGCAGTTTAGTCGGTGGTTATGCCTACGAGCAGTACTTC
.,TRBD1,TRBJ1-2,TRBV5-6,CASSADTGTGYGYTF,TGTGCCAGCAGCGCAGATACCGGGACAGGCTATGGCTACACCTTC
.,.,TRBJ1-1,TRBV5-1,CASSLAGGRRAEDQNTEAFF,TGCGCCAGCAGCTTGGCTGGTGGGAGGAGGGCCGAAGACCAGAACACTGAAGCTTTCTTT
.,.,TRBJ1-1,TRBV2,CASSLEAVVNTEAFF,TGTGCCAGCTCTCTTGAAGCGGTCGTGAACACTGAAGCTTTCTTT
.,TRBD1,TRBJ2-7,TRBV2,CASSELVQGPYEQYF,TGTGCCAGCAGTGAACTAGTACAGGGGCCCTACGAGCAGTACTTC
.,.,TRBJ2-1,TRBV11-2,CASSLSGGSSYNEQFF,TGTGCCAGCAGCTTAAGTGGGGGGAGCTCCTACAATGAGCAGTTCTTC
.,.,TRBJ1-1,TRBV9,CASSVVGGYEAFF,TGTGCCAGCAGCGTAGTAGGGGGTTACGAAGCTTTCTTT
.,.,TRBJ2-1,TRBV7-8,CATQGSSYNEQFF,TGTGCCACCCAGGGGAGCTCCTACAATGAGCAGTTCTTC